Here is one T cell receptor (beta chain) with its context. Antigen specificity is unknown. Clones were sequenced by immunoSEQ multiplex PCR, and TCRdb holds only the in-frame ones, with some missing. The repertoire consists of about 2.4 million clones, with 93% occurring once and the leading ten covering 0.36%. The data originate from a study of shared clonotypes between healthy human individuals. V was cut by 0 bases and J by 0 bases, with 6 bases left in between. The CDR3 runs to 14 residues. Germline CDR1 reads SGHRS; CDR2 reads YFSETQ. CD45RA-negative memory and CD45RA+ naive subsets were split from the CD4+ cells. General study results and limits: Shared clonotypes: approximately 5.3% naive CD4, around 3.5% naive CD8, around 2.4% memory CD4, over 0.3% memory CD8.

The receptor comes from a man between 18 and 29 years old in good health. Some clones in this sample may be carry-over from other donors' samples. Sequenced material: naive CD4+ T cells from PBMCs. The sample's subset: CD45RA+ positively selected. V usage is TRBV5-1 and J usage is TRBJ1-2; no firm D call. CDR3 nucleotides: TGCGCCAGCAGCTTGGTTACCTCTAACTATGGCTACACCTTC. It translates to CASSLVTSNYGYTF.